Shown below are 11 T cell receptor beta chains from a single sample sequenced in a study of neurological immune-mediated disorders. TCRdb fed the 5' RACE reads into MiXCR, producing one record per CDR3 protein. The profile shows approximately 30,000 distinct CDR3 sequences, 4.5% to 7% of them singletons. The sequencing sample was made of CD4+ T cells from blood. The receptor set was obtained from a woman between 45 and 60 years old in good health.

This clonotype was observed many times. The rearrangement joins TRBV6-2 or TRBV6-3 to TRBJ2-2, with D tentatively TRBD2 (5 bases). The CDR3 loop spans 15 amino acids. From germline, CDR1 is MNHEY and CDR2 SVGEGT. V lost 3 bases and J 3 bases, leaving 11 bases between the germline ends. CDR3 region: CASSYIEGYTGELFF. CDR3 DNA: TGTGCCAGCAGTTATATTGAGGGCTACACCGGGGAGCTGTTTTTT.

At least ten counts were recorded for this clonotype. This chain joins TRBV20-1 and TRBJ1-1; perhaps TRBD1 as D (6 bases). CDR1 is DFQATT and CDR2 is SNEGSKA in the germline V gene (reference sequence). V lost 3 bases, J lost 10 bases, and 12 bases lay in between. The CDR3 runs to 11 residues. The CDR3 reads CSARDSPGAFF. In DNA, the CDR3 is TGCAGTGCTAGGGACAGCCCCGGAGCTTTCTTT.

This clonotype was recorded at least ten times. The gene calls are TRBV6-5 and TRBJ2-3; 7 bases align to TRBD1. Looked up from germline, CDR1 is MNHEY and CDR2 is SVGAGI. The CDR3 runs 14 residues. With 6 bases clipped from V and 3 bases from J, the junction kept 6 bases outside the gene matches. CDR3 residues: CASRPGQLTDTQYF. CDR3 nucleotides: TGTGCCAGCAGGCCGGGACAGCTGACAGATACGCAGTATTTT.

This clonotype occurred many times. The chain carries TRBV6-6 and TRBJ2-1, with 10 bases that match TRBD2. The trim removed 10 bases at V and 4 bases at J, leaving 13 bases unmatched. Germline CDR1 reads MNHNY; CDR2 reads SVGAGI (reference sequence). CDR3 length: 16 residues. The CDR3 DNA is TGTGCCACCACGGGACGACTAGCGGGCCGATACAATGAGCAGTTCTTC. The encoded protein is CATTGRLAGRYNEQFF.

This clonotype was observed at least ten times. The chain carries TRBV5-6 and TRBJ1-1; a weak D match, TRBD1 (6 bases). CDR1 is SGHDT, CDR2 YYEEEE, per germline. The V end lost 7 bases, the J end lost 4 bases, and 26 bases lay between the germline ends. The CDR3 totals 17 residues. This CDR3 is CASGSFSGQSVGTEAFF. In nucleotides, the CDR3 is TGTGCCAGCGGTTCATTTTCGGGACAATCGGTCGGCACTGAAGCTTTCTTT.

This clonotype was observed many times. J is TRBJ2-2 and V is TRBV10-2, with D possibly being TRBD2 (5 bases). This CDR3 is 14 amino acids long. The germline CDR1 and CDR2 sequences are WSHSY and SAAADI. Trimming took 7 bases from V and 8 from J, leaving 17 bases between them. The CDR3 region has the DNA TGCGCCAGCACCCTAGCCACGCCGTTAGGGGAGCTGTTTTTT. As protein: CASTLATPLGELFF.

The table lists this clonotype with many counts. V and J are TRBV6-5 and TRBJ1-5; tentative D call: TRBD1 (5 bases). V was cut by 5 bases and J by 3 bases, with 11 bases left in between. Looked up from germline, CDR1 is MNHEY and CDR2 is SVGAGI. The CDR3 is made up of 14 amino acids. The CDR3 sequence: CASSGHGINQPQHF. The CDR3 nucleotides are TGTGCCAGCAGTGGACACGGCATCAATCAGCCCCAGCATTTT.

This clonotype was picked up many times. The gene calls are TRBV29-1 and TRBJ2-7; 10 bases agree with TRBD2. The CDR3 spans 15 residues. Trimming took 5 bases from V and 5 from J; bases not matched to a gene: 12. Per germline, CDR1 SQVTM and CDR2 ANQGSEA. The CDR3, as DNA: TGCAGCGTTTTCTCCAGCGGGGGGGCTAGGGACGAGCAGTACTTC. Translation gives CSVFSSGGARDEQYF.

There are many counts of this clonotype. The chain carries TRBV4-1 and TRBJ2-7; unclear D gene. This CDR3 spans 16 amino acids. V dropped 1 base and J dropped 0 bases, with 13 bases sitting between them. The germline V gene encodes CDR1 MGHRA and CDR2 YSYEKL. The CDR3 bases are TGCGCCAGCAGCCAAGGGGCAGTGTTGGACTCCTACGAGCAGTACTTC. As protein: CASSQGAVLDSYEQYF.

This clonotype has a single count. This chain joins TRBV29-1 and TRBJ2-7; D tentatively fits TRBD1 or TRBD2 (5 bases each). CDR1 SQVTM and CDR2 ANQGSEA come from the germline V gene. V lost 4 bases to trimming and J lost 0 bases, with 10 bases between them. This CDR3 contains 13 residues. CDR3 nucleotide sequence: TGCAGCGTTGTTGGGACGGACTCCTACGAGCAGTACTTC. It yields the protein CSVVGTDSYEQYF.

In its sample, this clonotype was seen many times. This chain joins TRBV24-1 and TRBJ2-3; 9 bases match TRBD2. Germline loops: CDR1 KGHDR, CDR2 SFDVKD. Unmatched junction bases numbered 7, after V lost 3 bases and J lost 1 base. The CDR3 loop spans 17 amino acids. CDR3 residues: CATSDPAPSGGTDTQYF. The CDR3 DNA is TGTGCCACCAGTGATCCTGCCCCTAGCGGGGGCACAGATACGCAGTATTTT.